The sequence of this T cell receptor beta chain was determined in a study of cytomegalovirus exposure and HLA in healthy donors. Note on this clone: Its specificity is not known.

Germline V gives CDR1 SGHRS, CDR2 YFSETQ. The V and J ends lost 5 bases and 1 base respectively, with 12 bases between them. The CDR3 contains 15 residues. Primers: 60 Vbeta forward and 13 Jbeta reverse. Here immunoSEQ multiplex PCR was the method, and the copy in TCRdb shows in-frame clones only, minus some. Found here are approximately 110,000 clones, 81% of them singletons; the top ten hold less than 2.5%. The study's findings and limits: When analyzed later, a missense DCLRE1C variant was found to be linked to TCR beta V- and J-gene trimming. Per a later analysis, HLA-associated TCR beta chains showed more clonal expansion than other, equally common TCR beta chains.

The rearrangement joins TRBV5-1 to TRBJ2-2; possible D gene TRBD1, 7 bases. This receptor was taken from a woman in her thirties in good health and CMV-seronegative. Material for sequencing was PBMCs. The CDR3 reads CASRRDSLNTGELFF. The CDR3 nucleotides read TGCGCCAGCAGGCGGGACAGCCTGAACACCGGGGAGCTGTTTTTT. The entire variable domain, with the rest obtained from reference TRBV5-1 and TRBJ2-2, is as follows: KAGVTQTPRYLIKTRGQQVTLSCSPISGHRSVSWYQQTPGQGLQFLFEYFSETQRNKGNFPGRFSGRQFSNSRSEMNVSTLELGDSALYLCASRRDSLNTGELFFGEGSRLTVL.